This T cell receptor beta chain emerged from a study of T-cell memory formation after mild COVID-19. Study in general: There were largely donor-specific TCR clusters. Study-level findings and limits: Clones contracting over day 15 to 85 were CD4/CD8 balanced, with later expanders leaning CD4+. Certain responding clones were present in pre-infection memory, suggesting participation of cross-reactive memory.

Trimming cost V 3 bases and J 5 bases, with 10 bases left between them. The CDR3 contains 13 residues. A remark on this clonotype: Its specificity is not known.

Barcoded TCR alpha and TCR beta cDNA libraries with UMIs came from 5'RACE using constant-segment primers. TCRdb redid the calling of the 5' RACE reads with MiXCR, one entry per CDR3 protein. The data hold about 68,000 distinct CDR3 sequences, with approximately 16% observed a single time. The clonotype originates from an adult woman who had mild COVID-19 (a few samples of this study predate the infection). Cell type and time point are not known. What was sequenced was PBMCs or a T cell subset sorted from them (not recorded which). V is TRBV12-3 or TRBV12-4 and J is TRBJ2-5; possible D gene TRBD2, 6 bases. CDR3 nucleotide sequence: TGTGCCAGCAGTTTCGCGGGGTTGGAGACCCAGTACTTC. It translates to CASSFAGLETQYF.